This T cell receptor (beta chain) was retrieved from a study of vaccination effects on CD4 cells after COVID-19. Libraries were prepared by immunoSEQ multiplex PCR; TCRdb keeps only in-frame clonotypes and omits some of them. Of 68,000 or so clones listed, about 80% were seen once; the top ten hold 12%. For this clone: Its specificity is unknown.

V was shortened by 0 bases and J by 0 bases, with 9 bases between the two germline ends. The CDR3 runs to 15 residues. The germline V gene has CDR1 SGHTS and CDR2 YDEGEE. ViraFEST expansion of antigen-specific CD4+ T cells with viral peptide pools preceded sequencing. Isolation of CD4+ T cells took place after nine to ten days of culture. In the vaccine recipients, nucleocapsid antibodies were negative and there was no prior SARS-CoV-2 infection. Specimen: CD4+ T cells from PBMCs cultured with SARS-CoV-2 spike peptides, collected before COVID-19 vaccination. The gene calls are TRBV5-8 and TRBJ2-5, with D maybe TRBD1 (6 bases). This TCR was recovered from a human donor who received a COVID-19 vaccine. The CDR3 DNA reads as TGTGCCAGCAGCTTGGCAGGGGAGTACCAAGAGACCCAGTACTTC. Protein product: CASSLAGEYQETQYF.